The next 27 T cell receptor beta chains were all read from a single sample in a study. MiXCR, run by TCRdb on the RT-PCR reads, gives a single entry per CDR3 protein. The sample carries about 700,000 distinct CDR3 sequences, 14% recorded once. Sequencing was carried out using memory CD4+ T cells from blood. These receptors all come from a female donor in good health, serving as a healthy control.

The V and J genes are TRBV14 and TRBJ2-3; D remains unclear. V dropped 0 bases and J dropped 7 bases, with 8 bases sitting between them. The CDR3 runs to 13 residues. Germline V gives CDR1 SGHDN, CDR2 FVKESK. The CDR3 reads CASSQEILNTQYF. CDR3 DNA sequence: TGTGCCAGCAGCCAAGAGATACTGAATACGCAGTATTTT.

This clonotype was seen a few times. Here the CDR3 DNA reads TGTGCCAGCAGTAAGGAGATGAACACTGAAGCTTTCTTT. Its protein product is CASSKEMNTEAFF. The rearrangement joins TRBV7-2 to TRBJ1-1; the D is unclear. The germline V gene encodes CDR1 SGHTA and CDR2 FQGNSA. The CDR3 spans 13 residues. V lost 6 bases and J lost 0, with 8 bases in between.

The V call is TRBV12-3 or TRBV12-4, the J call TRBJ2-7, with D possibly being TRBD2 (7 bases). The CDR3 contains 14 residues. V shed 6 bases and J shed 4 bases, with 16 bases lying between them. The CDR3 region has the DNA TGTGCCAGCAGGCCGGGGGGCCCGGGGTACGAGCAGTACTTC. This sequence encodes CASRPGGPGYEQYF.

The J gene is TRBJ2-7, the V gene TRBV6-2 or TRBV6-3; weak D call: TRBD1 (6 bases). The CDR3 totals 14 residues. CDR1 and CDR2 (germline): MNHEY, SVGEGT. Trimming cost V 6 bases and J 0 bases, with 12 bases left between them. CDR3 DNA: TGTGCCAGCAGACCTACAGGGAACTCCTACGAGCAGTACTTC. It translates to CASRPTGNSYEQYF.

The chain has TRBV27 and TRBJ2-3; D is ambiguous. Trimming removed 0 bases from V and 0 bases from J, with 13 bases in between. The CDR3 spans 17 residues. CDR1 is MNHEY and CDR2 is SMNVEV in the germline V gene (reference sequence). Written as DNA, the CDR3 is TGTGCCAGCAGTTTATCGTTTCGGAGCCCTAGCACAGATACGCAGTATTTT. Translation gives CASSLSFRSPSTDTQYF.

This clonotype was seen a handful of times. The chain uses TRBV7-2 and TRBJ2-5; unclear D gene. The CDR3 runs to 14 residues. The germline gives CDR1 SGHTA, CDR2 FQGNSA. Trimming left V 5 bases short and J 5 bases short, with 15 bases between. The DNA of the CDR3 is TGTGCCAGCAGCGTTGACCCCATTTCCGAGACCCAGTACTTC. Translating gives CASSVDPISETQYF.

The V and J genes are TRBV20-1 and TRBJ2-2; TRBD1 is a possible D gene (6 bases). Deletions cut 5 bases from V and 3 bases from J, with 13 bases between. The CDR3 has 14 amino acids. Germline CDR1 DFQATT, CDR2 SNEGSKA (reference sequence). The CDR3 loop reads CSALRDTYTGELFF. The CDR3 DNA reads TGCAGTGCTCTTCGGGACACATACACCGGGGAGCTGTTTTTT.

This clonotype occurred a few times. V and J are TRBV30 and TRBJ2-1; the D is unclear. Germline CDR1 reads GTSNPN; CDR2 reads SVGIG (reference sequence). The CDR3 consists of 14 residues. The V and J ends lost 4 bases and 6 bases respectively, with 16 bases between them. CDR3: CAWNMAGFGNEQFF. CDR3 bases: TGTGCCTGGAACATGGCAGGATTCGGCAATGAGCAGTTCTTC.

V usage is TRBV20-1 and J usage is TRBJ2-1; D possibly corresponds to TRBD2 (6 bases). The V end was cut by 0 bases, the J end by 0 bases, with 12 bases between. This CDR3 has 16 residues. CDR1 and CDR2 from the germline V gene are DFQATT and SNEGSKA (reference sequence). CDR3 amino acids: CSARDPAGSSYNEQFF. CDR3 DNA: TGCAGTGCTAGAGATCCGGCGGGAAGCTCCTACAATGAGCAGTTCTTC.

The chain is built from TRBV24-1 and TRBJ2-7; no clear D gene. V lost 4 bases and J 4 bases, leaving 16 bases between the germline ends. Germline lookup yields CDR1 KGHDR and CDR2 SFDVKD. This CDR3 comprises 15 residues. The CDR3 loop is CATSEAGTEYYEQYF. The CDR3 DNA is TGTGCCACCAGTGAAGCCGGTACAGAGTATTACGAGCAGTACTTC.

The chain employs TRBV6-6 and TRBJ1-5, with a possible D match to TRBD1 (5 bases). This CDR3 region has 14 residues. Germline V CDR1 and CDR2: MNHNY, SVGAGI (reference sequence). V gave up 6 bases and J gave up 5 bases, with 14 bases separating them. For the CDR3, the DNA is TGTGCCAGCAGGACTACAGGAGCTTATCAGCCCCAGCATTTT. Translating gives CASRTTGAYQPQHF.

Only a few counts were recorded for this clonotype. The V and J genes are TRBV7-2 and TRBJ2-1; D is unresolved. V lost 2 bases and J 4 bases, leaving 9 bases between the germline ends. CDR3 length: 14 residues. From germline, CDR1 is SGHTA and CDR2 FQGNSA. CDR3 residues: CASSLSLLYNEQFF. In DNA form, the CDR3 reads TGTGCCAGCAGCTTAAGCCTGCTTTACAATGAGCAGTTCTTC.

This clonotype was observed many times. The chain joins TRBV20-1 to TRBJ1-2; D is perhaps TRBD1 (5 bases). The CDR3 extends over 11 amino acids. The V end was cut by 4 bases, the J end by 3 bases, with 6 bases between. Germline V gene sequence: CDR1 DFQATT, CDR2 SNEGSKA (reference sequence). The CDR3 here is CSATTDYGYTF. CDR3 in DNA: TGCAGTGCTACGACAGACTATGGCTACACCTTC.

The chain is built from TRBV7-2 and TRBJ2-3; tentative D call: TRBD2 (5 bases). V shed 1 base and J shed 0 bases, with 17 bases lying between them. The CDR3 is 18 amino acids. Germline CDR1 reads SGHTA; CDR2 reads FQGNSA. The CDR3 DNA follows: TGTGCCAGCAGCTTAGAGGGTGGGAGATGGGGTAGCACAGATACGCAGTATTTT. Amino acids: CASSLEGGRWGSTDTQYF. The full variable domain, its missing parts supplied by reference TRBV7-2 and TRBJ2-3, is GAGVSQSPSNKVTEKGKDVELRCDPISGHTALYWYRQSLGQGLEFLIYFQGNSAPDKSGLPSDRFSAERTGGSVSTLTIQRTQQEDSAVYLCASSLEGGRWGSTDTQYFGPGTRLTVL.

This clonotype was found a few times. This rearrangement joins TRBV20-1 to TRBJ2-5; D is perhaps TRBD2 (6 bases). This CDR3 comprises 15 residues. The ends were cut back, 0 bases at V and 2 bases at J, with 13 bases in the middle. Germline assignment: CDR1 DFQATT and CDR2 SNEGSKA (reference sequence). CDR3 in amino acids: CSARDLPGLQETQYF. DNA of the CDR3: TGCAGTGCTAGAGATCTGCCAGGACTACAAGAGACCCAGTACTTC.

This clonotype was recorded a few times. The V and J genes are TRBV5-1 and TRBJ2-6, with 9 bases matching TRBD1. The germline gives CDR1 SGHRS, CDR2 YFSETQ. CDR3 length: 19 amino acids. With V trimmed by 2 bases and J by 1 base, 10 bases remained unmatched. CDR3 sequence: CASSFSTGGHFSGANVLTF. Written as DNA, the CDR3 is TGCGCCAGCAGCTTCTCGACAGGGGGTCATTTTTCTGGGGCCAACGTCCTGACTTTC.

The chain uses TRBV5-5 and TRBJ2-7, with 12 bases aligning to TRBD2. V was pared by 4 bases and J by 4 bases, with 9 bases of the junction left unmatched. Germline assignment: CDR1 SGHKS and CDR2 YYEKEE (reference sequence). The CDR3 runs 16 residues. The CDR3 sequence is CASSPERTSGGYEQYF. The DNA of the CDR3 is TGTGCCAGCAGCCCAGAGAGAACTAGCGGGGGGTACGAGCAGTACTTC.

The chain uses TRBV29-1 and TRBJ2-2; a weak D match, TRBD2 (6 bases). Germline CDR1 is SQVTM and CDR2 is ANQGSEA. The ends were cut back, 5 bases at V and 10 bases at J, with 20 bases in the middle. The CDR3 consists of 14 residues. The DNA for the CDR3 is TGCAGCGTTCAATTACGGGGGACCCCCGCGGAGCTGTTTTTT. It specifies CSVQLRGTPAELFF.

At least ten counts were recorded for this clonotype. The chain combines TRBV7-3 with TRBJ2-1; no reliable D call. The germline gives CDR1 SGHTA, CDR2 FQGTGA. Trimming stripped 5 bases from V and 4 bases from J, with 9 bases between. This CDR3 has 13 amino acids. The CDR3 DNA reads TGTGCCAGCAGCCCCCCCAGTTACAATGAGCAGTTCTTC. It translates to CASSPPSYNEQFF.

V and J are TRBV7-9 and TRBJ2-7, with TRBD2 matching 9 bases. This CDR3 is built from 17 residues. The trim removed 0 bases at V and 5 bases at J, leaving 11 bases unmatched. From germline, CDR1 is SEHNR and CDR2 FQNEAQ (reference sequence). The CDR3 region is CASSLAHMGLASDEQYF. DNA for the CDR3: TGTGCCAGCAGCTTAGCGCATATGGGACTAGCCTCGGACGAGCAGTACTTC.

This rearrangement joins TRBV6-5 to TRBJ1-2; TRBD1 agrees at 7 bases. J gave up 6 bases and V 2 bases, and 3 bases lay outside the gene matches. This CDR3 region has 13 residues. CDR1 is MNHEY and CDR2 is SVGAGI in the germline V gene. The CDR3 loop is CASSYATGDGYTF. The CDR3 DNA follows: TGTGCCAGCAGTTACGCAACAGGGGATGGCTACACCTTC.

This clonotype appeared a few times. V is TRBV5-6 and J is TRBJ1-1; TRBD1 matches at 9 bases. V was pared by 6 bases and J by 2 bases, with 8 bases of the junction left unmatched. The CDR3 extends over 15 amino acids. CDR1 is SGHDT, CDR2 YYEEEE, per germline. The CDR3 DNA is TGTGCCAGCACCGTGACAGGGGGTGGAAACACTGAAGCTTTCTTT. Translation gives CASTVTGGGNTEAFF.

The genes are TRBV20-1 and TRBJ1-2; D may be TRBD1 (5 bases). Germline V gene data show CDR1 as DFQATT and CDR2 as SNEGSKA (reference sequence). Trimming removed 5 bases at V and 0 bases at J, with 10 bases between. The CDR3 consists of 13 residues. CDR3 in amino acids: CSAGTETNYGYTF. The CDR3 DNA is TGCAGTGCTGGGACCGAAACTAACTATGGCTACACCTTC.

The V and J genes are TRBV5-1 and TRBJ1-3; D possibly corresponds to TRBD1 (5 bases). CDR1 and CDR2 (germline): SGHRS, YFSETQ. CDR3 length equals 16 residues. Trimming cost V 7 bases and J 0 bases, with 17 bases left between them. In nucleotides, the CDR3 is TGCGCCAGCGGACCCAGAGGGGTTTACTCTGGAAACACCATATATTTT. Encoded protein: CASGPRGVYSGNTIYF.

This clonotype was seen a few times. The chain uses TRBV9 and TRBJ2-1; a possible D gene is TRBD2 (6 bases). V lost 0 bases and J lost 2, with 12 bases in between. The CDR3 is made up of 16 amino acids. Germline CDR1 is SGDLS and CDR2 is YYNGEE. CDR3 residues: CASSVGTTLAYNEQFF. CDR3 DNA: TGTGCCAGCAGCGTAGGGACTACTCTCGCCTACAATGAGCAGTTCTTC.

This clonotype was picked up a small number of times. This chain links TRBV7-2 with TRBJ1-6, with D unclear. CDR3 length: 14 amino acids. The germline V gene has CDR1 SGHTA and CDR2 FQGNSA. The V gene lost 7 bases and the J gene lost 4 bases, with 11 bases spanning the gap. CDR3 region: CASKASLYNSPLHF. The DNA of the CDR3 is TGTGCCAGCAAGGCCTCCCTTTATAATTCACCCCTCCACTTT.

CDR3 coding DNA: TGTGCCAGCAGTTTAAGGGGGGCAAACACCATATATTTT. Translation: CASSLRGANTIYF. The genes are TRBV27 and TRBJ1-3; a possible D gene is TRBD1 (6 bases). Germline CDR1 is MNHEY and CDR2 is SMNVEV (reference sequence). The CDR3 runs 13 residues. Trimming took 2 bases from V and 6 from J, leaving 8 bases between them.